The T cell receptor beta chain described here comes from a study of cytomegalovirus exposure and HLA in healthy donors. The PCR employed 60 Vbeta primers together with 13 Jbeta primers. Profiling relied on immunoSEQ multiplex PCR, and the TCRdb table lists in-frame clones only, not all of them. The sample holds 90,000 to 120,000 clones, roughly 82% seen once. Each donor's status was that of a healthy bone marrow donor. The CDR3 spans 12 residues. The germline V gene encodes CDR1 MNHNS and CDR2 SASEGT. Trimming removed 7 bases from V and 2 bases from J, with 8 bases in between. Sequenced: PBMCs. The clonotype comes from a man in his thirties or forties in good health and CMV-seropositive. The J gene is TRBJ1-1, the V gene TRBV6-1; D is unclear. The CDR3 DNA sequence: TGTGCCAGCAAAGAACATAACACTGAAGCTTTCTTT. This encodes CASKEHNTEAFF.